Below, 24 T cell receptor beta chains from the same sample are listed, as sequenced in a study of CD4 T cells in relation to SARS-CoV-2 and coronaviruses (dated by TCRdb to the early 2020s). CD4+ T cells from unexposed donors were collected before the COVID-19 pandemic (2011-2018). Following 10 days of culture, the EasySep CD4+ T cell isolation kit was used to isolate CD4+ T cells. Libraries came from the immunoSEQ multiplex PCR assay. TCRdb took over this immuneACCESS table, retaining in-frame rearrangements with V and J assigned. Such tables are incomplete; in checked studies, under half of the missing clones stem from an unresolved V gene, and the remainder is unexplained. In all, the sample holds around 25,000 clones, and about 80% of those were seen once. The ten largest clonotypes hold roughly 12% of the sample. Their target antigens are unknown. Input material: CD4+ T cells from PBMCs, cultured in vitro. Every receptor here comes from a human donor in good health.

CDR3 DNA sequence: TGTGCCAGCAGCCAAGGTGGTAGCGGGGTCCCGCTTGCGGGGGAGCAGTTCTTC. This codes for CASSQGGSGVPLAGEQFF. V gene TRBV3-1 (or the pseudogene TRBV3-2) combines with J gene TRBJ2-1; 8 nucleotides agree with TRBD2. The V and J ends lost 1 base and 10 bases, in that order; junction bases with no gene match: 18. CDR3 length equals 18 residues. Germline assignment: CDR1 LGHDT and CDR2 YNNKEL (reference sequence).

Remarks on this clone: An end of the junction does not agree with germline; a read error may underlie this. The rearrangement uses TRBV27 and TRBJ2-5, with 9 nucleotides matching TRBD2. The germline gives CDR1 MNHEY, CDR2 SMNVEV (reference sequence). The CDR3 spans 16 residues. CDR3 coding DNA: TGTGCCAGCAGTTTATCTCTAGCGGGAAACCAAGTGACCCAGTACTTC. Protein: CASSLSLAGNQVTQYF.

This rearrangement joins TRBV4-2 to TRBJ2-5, with TRBD2 matching over 9 bases. Germline V gene sequence: CDR1 LGHNA, CDR2 YNFKEQ. This CDR3 has 16 residues. The V gene end was trimmed by 4 bases and the J gene end by 4 bases; junction bases not matched to a gene: 10. CDR3 residues: CASSRAGGGSRETQYF. CDR3 DNA sequence: TGTGCCAGCAGCCGGGCGGGAGGGGGGTCCAGAGAGACCCAGTACTTC.

This rearrangement joins TRBV6-5 to TRBJ1-5; D uncertain. Germline lookup yields CDR1 MNHEY and CDR2 SVGAGI. CDR3 length: 14 amino acids. The V and J ends lost 7 bases and 1 base respectively, with 11 bases between them. In DNA, the CDR3 is TGTGCCAGCACGACGTTTGGGAGCAATCAGCCCCAGCATTTT. This encodes CASTTFGSNQPQHF.

The J gene is TRBJ2-5, the V gene TRBV10-1; D not certain. Germline V CDR1 and CDR2: WNHNN, SYGVQD (reference sequence). Trimming left V 10 bases short and J 0 bases short, with 12 bases between. This CDR3 spans 13 amino acids. The CDR3 loop is CATDAIYQETQYF. For the CDR3, the DNA is TGCGCCACGGACGCAATCTACCAAGAGACCCAGTACTTC.

V is TRBV9 and J is TRBJ2-3; D is possibly TRBD1 (5 bases). V dropped 1 base and J dropped 4 bases, with 13 bases sitting between them. The CDR3 loop spans 15 amino acids. The germline V gene has CDR1 SGDLS and CDR2 YYNGEE. The CDR3 sequence is CASSVRAFRADTQYF. For the CDR3, the DNA is TGTGCCAGCAGCGTAAGGGCTTTCAGGGCAGATACGCAGTATTTT.

The V gene is TRBV11-1, the J gene TRBJ2-5; tentative D call: TRBD1 (6 bases). Germline CDR1 is SGHAT and CDR2 is FQDESV (reference sequence). Trimming shortened V by 5 bases and J by 4 bases, and 14 bases separated the two germline ends. The CDR3 is made up of 14 amino acids. The CDR3 DNA is TGTGCCAGCAGCCGAAACAGGGATCCAGAGACCCAGTACTTC. Translation: CASSRNRDPETQYF.

The chain carries TRBV5-1 and TRBJ1-4; D unresolved. V was trimmed by 0 bases and J by 5 bases, leaving 14 bases between them. The germline V gene has CDR1 SGHRS and CDR2 YFSETQ. The CDR3 runs 16 residues. The CDR3 nucleotides are TGCGCCAGCAGCTTGGGAGGGAGTAACCCAAATGAAAAACTGTTTTTT. This sequence encodes CASSLGGSNPNEKLFF.

The chain is built from TRBV13 and TRBJ1-1; D gene ambiguous. This CDR3 contains 14 residues. V dropped 2 bases and J dropped 4 bases, with 11 bases sitting between them. Germline V gene lookup returns CDR1 PRHDT and CDR2 FYEKMQ (reference sequence). CDR3 in amino acids: CASSLIRGSTEAFF. The CDR3 nucleotides are TGTGCCAGCAGCTTAATCCGCGGGAGCACTGAAGCTTTCTTT.

A few counts support this clone. The chain links TRBV6-4 to TRBJ1-2, with D perhaps matching TRBD1 (5 bases). This CDR3 region has 14 residues. V gave up 4 bases and J gave up 2 bases, with 11 bases separating them. CDR1 and CDR2 (germline): MRHNA, SNTAGT. The CDR3 reads CASSAGTLNYGYTF. CDR3 DNA sequence: TGTGCCAGCAGTGCAGGGACTTTGAACTATGGCTACACCTTC.

The rearrangement links TRBV7-2 to TRBJ1-1; no firm D call. CDR1 is SGHTA, CDR2 FQGNSA, per germline. This CDR3 region has 14 residues. The V gene lost 5 bases and the J gene lost 4 bases, with 14 bases spanning the gap. DNA for the CDR3: TGTGCCAGCAGCGCACAGATCCGGGGCACTGAAGCTTTCTTT. This translates into CASSAQIRGTEAFF.

The rearrangement joins TRBV3-1 (or the pseudogene TRBV3-2) to TRBJ2-7; D is possibly TRBD2 (6 bases). CDR1 LGHDT and CDR2 YNNKEL come from the germline V gene (reference sequence). Between the trimmed V and J ends, which lost 1 base and 4 bases, there was a span of 23 bases. This CDR3 comprises 18 residues. CDR3: CASSQVELGGMGKYEQYF. The DNA of the CDR3 is TGTGCCAGCAGCCAAGTTGAACTTGGGGGGATGGGGAAATACGAGCAGTACTTC.

The genes are TRBV24-1 and TRBJ1-2; 7 bases map to TRBD1. The CDR3 spans 13 residues. Germline V gene sequence: CDR1 KGHDR, CDR2 SFDVKD. With 4 bases clipped from V and 7 bases from J, the junction kept 5 bases outside the gene matches. This CDR3 reads CATSEATGPGYTF. CDR3 nucleotides: TGTGCCACCAGTGAGGCGACAGGGCCTGGCTACACCTTC.

V and J are TRBV7-7 and TRBJ2-1; 10 nucleotides line up with TRBD2. The CDR3 runs 15 residues. The V gene's germline CDR1 is SSHAT and CDR2 FNYEAQ (reference sequence). J gave up 2 bases and V 4 bases, and 2 bases lay outside the gene matches. This CDR3 reads CASSYSGRTYNEQFF. CDR3 in DNA: TGTGCCAGCAGCTATAGCGGGAGGACCTACAATGAGCAGTTCTTC.

This clone has a single count. This chain joins TRBV7-9 and TRBJ2-7; the D gene is possibly TRBD2 (6 bases). Trimming removed 5 bases from V and 0 bases from J, with 11 bases in between. The CDR3 sequence is 14 residues long. Germline values: CDR1 SEHNR, CDR2 FQNEAQ (reference sequence). CDR3 residues: CASSPGLASYEQYF. In nucleotides, the CDR3 is TGTGCCAGCAGCCCGGGACTGGCCTCCTACGAGCAGTACTTC.

J is TRBJ1-5 and V is TRBV2; 7 nucleotides match TRBD1. J was trimmed by 5 bases and V by 6 bases; bases with no gene match: 10. This CDR3 region has 15 residues. The germline V gene encodes CDR1 SNHLY and CDR2 FYNNEI. DNA of the CDR3: TGTGCCAGCAGCTTCCGGGACAGCCTTTATCAGCCCCAGCATTTT. It encodes CASSFRDSLYQPQHF.

V and J are TRBV5-1 and TRBJ1-1; D might be TRBD1 (5 bases). This CDR3 has 14 amino acids. Trimming took 1 base from V and 4 from J, leaving 11 bases between them. Germline-derived CDR1 and CDR2 are SGHRS and YFSETQ. Here the CDR3 reads CASSLWGDSTEAFF. Written as DNA, the CDR3 is TGCGCCAGCAGCTTGTGGGGGGACTCCACTGAAGCTTTCTTT. Full variable domain (missing parts from reference TRBV5-1 and TRBJ1-1): KAGVTQTPRYLIKTRGQQVTLSCSPISGHRSVSWYQQTPGQGLQFLFEYFSETQRNKGNFPGRFSGRQFSNSRSEMNVSTLELGDSALYLCASSLWGDSTEAFFGQGTRLTVV.

The gene calls are TRBV9 and TRBJ2-3; D could derive from TRBD1 or TRBD2 (5 bases each). V lost 0 bases and J lost 6, with 14 bases in between. Germline V lookup: CDR1 SGDLS, CDR2 YYNGEE. The CDR3 extends over 15 amino acids. CDR3 sequence (DNA): TGTGCCAGCAGCGTAGCAGGGCAGGGCGGGGATACGCAGTATTTT. Residues: CASSVAGQGGDTQYF.

The chain is built from TRBV6-6 and TRBJ2-3; 10 bases map to TRBD2. V lost 0 bases, J lost 3 bases, and 3 bases stayed unmatched. Germline values: CDR1 MNHNY, CDR2 SVGAGI (reference sequence). The CDR3 extends over 16 amino acids. In DNA form, the CDR3 reads TGTGCCAGCAGTTACTCGACAGCGGGAGGGACAGATACGCAGTATTTT. Translating gives CASSYSTAGGTDTQYF.

The genes are TRBV6-1 and TRBJ1-3; 7 bases align to TRBD1. V was pared by 1 base and J by 4 bases, with 7 bases of the junction left unmatched. The CDR3 consists of 16 residues. Germline lookup yields CDR1 MNHNS and CDR2 SASEGT. The CDR3 protein is CASSEGAGGYGNTIYF. In nucleotides, the CDR3 is TGTGCCAGCAGTGAAGGGGCAGGGGGTTACGGAAACACCATATATTTT.

This chain uses TRBV30 with TRBJ2-2, with a tentative D call TRBD2 (6 bases). With 3 bases removed from V and 5 bases from J, the gap between germline ends came to 16 bases. The CDR3 sequence is 15 residues long. Per the germline V gene, CDR1 is GTSNPN and CDR2 is SVGIG (reference sequence). The CDR3 spells CAWSRLGGNTGELFF. CDR3 DNA sequence: TGTGCCTGGAGCCGGTTAGGCGGGAATACCGGGGAGCTGTTTTTT.

This rearrangement joins TRBV19 to TRBJ2-7, with 8 positions matching TRBD1. Per germline, CDR1 LNHDA and CDR2 SQIVND (reference sequence). The CDR3 is 15 residues long. With 2 bases clipped from V and 6 bases from J, the junction kept 9 bases outside the gene matches. In DNA form, the CDR3 reads TGTGCCAGTAGTATATCACTGGGACAGGTTCGCGAGCAGTACTTC. It is translated as CASSISLGQVREQYF.

The chain links TRBV7-3 to TRBJ2-1; D perhaps matches TRBD2 (5 bases). The CDR3 has 16 amino acids. V was trimmed by 4 bases and J by 1 base, leaving 14 bases between them. CDR1 and CDR2 from the germline V gene are SGHTA and FQGTGA. Written as DNA, the CDR3 is TGTGCCAGCAGCTCCGGAGGAGCGCGGTCCTACAATGAGCAGTTCTTC. This codes for CASSSGGARSYNEQFF.

V and J are TRBV24-1 and TRBJ2-3; 8 bases match TRBD2. CDR1 KGHDR and CDR2 SFDVKD come from the germline V gene. CDR3 length equals 13 residues. Trimming removed 5 bases from V and 5 bases from J; junction bases left unmatched: 2. The DNA for the CDR3 is TGTGCCACCAGTGGTCTAGCGGGAGATACGCAGTATTTT. It translates to CATSGLAGDTQYF.